This T cell receptor beta chain came from a study of T cells after yellow fever vaccination. As for the study in general: The SMART-Seq v4 Ultra Low Input method served to prepare the low-cell-number fractions.

This CDR3 contains 14 residues. V was shortened by 1 base and J by 4 bases, with 13 bases between the two germline ends. Germline CDR1 reads DFQATT; CDR2 reads SNEGSKA (reference sequence). Turning to this clonotype: The antigen is not known. One base away lies a much larger clone, so this may be a sequencing read error.

Points from the study as a whole: Reappearing after the booster were most of the clones from primary vaccination (about 96% CD4, approximately 85% CD8). Peak timing came faster in the weaker secondary response, day 5 versus 15.

UMIs were added to TCR cDNA along with a universal primer site when it was made by 5'RACE template switching. TCRdb redid the calling of the 5' RACE reads with MiXCR, one entry per CDR3 protein. The data show 100,000 to 150,000 distinct CDR3 sequences, around 7.7% seen once. The TCR was taken from a man younger than 35 who received the YFV17D yellow fever vaccine. The rearrangement links TRBV20-1 to TRBJ1-1; the D is unclear. Sequenced here: CD4+ T cells sorted from PBMCs, sampled roughly 10 days after the first yellow fever vaccination. In DNA form, the CDR3 reads TGCAGTGCTAGAGCCGGAGGGATAACCACTGAAGCTTTCTTT. The encoded protein is CSARAGGITTEAFF.